This TCR beta chain was captured by sequencing in a study of shared clonotypes between healthy human individuals. On the study more broadly: CD4 naive and memory got three plates each, CD8 naive two, CD8 memory one.

Whole-study findings and limits: Across a handful of donors, naive CD4 shared roughly 5%, naive CD8 over 3%, memory CD4 2.3%, memory CD8 around 0.36%. An effect of sequencing depth on clonotype sharing among donors was expected.

Division of CD4+ cells produced a CD45RA+ naive subset and a CD45RA-negative memory subset. The protocol was immunoSEQ multiplex PCR, while the TCRdb copy is restricted to in-frame clones and leaves out a portion. The repertoire holds millions of clones, with around 95% as singletons. On this clone itself: Its target is not known.

The sequenced sample consisted of naive CD4+ T cells sorted from blood. The subset was: CD45RA+ positively selected. This TCR was sampled from a young man in good health.

The DNA for the CDR3 is TGTGCCAGCAGCGGCCTGGGGGCTGGGGCCAACGTCCTGACTTTC. Protein product: CASSGLGAGANVLTF. V usage is TRBV2 and J usage is TRBJ2-6; D tentatively reads TRBD1 or TRBD2 (5 bases each). Germline-derived CDR1 and CDR2 are SNHLY and FYNNEI. CDR3 length: 15 residues. V was trimmed by 6 bases and J by 2 bases, leaving 11 bases between them.